A selection of T cell receptor beta chains follows, all from one sample in a study of identical twins. From the 5' RACE reads, TCRdb called clonotypes with MiXCR, one entry per CDR3 protein. Of a few hundred thousand distinct CDR3 sequences in the sample, around 9.6% were seen once. These sequences were also reported in another study, on yellow fever vaccine responses in identical twins.

The source material was PBMCs. These TCRs come from a woman aged 18-30 years in good health. Each CDR3 is given with its conserved first and last residue. A D gene is named only where the DNA matches it firmly. Rows give clone size only sometimes, using once, few, many, or a class for an expanded clone.

j_call clone_size v_call cdr3_length d_call cdr3_aa cdr3_nt
TRBJ2-2 many TRBV7-9 14 . CASSWDSYTGELFF TGTGCCAGCAGCTGGGACTCTTACACCGGGGAGCTGTTTTTT
TRBJ1-5 few TRBV3-1 12 . CASSQSNQPQHF TGTGCCAGCAGCCAGAGCAATCAGCCCCAGCATTTT
TRBJ2-7 . TRBV29-1 12 . CSVVRGGYEQYF TGCAGCGTTGTCAGGGGAGGCTACGAGCAGTACTTC
TRBJ2-5 . TRBV7-9 12 . CASSLSKETQYF TGTGCCAGCAGCTTGAGTAAAGAGACCCAGTACTTC
TRBJ2-7 few TRBV15 16 TRBD1 CATSSEQGASPYEQYF TGTGCCACCAGCAGTGAACAGGGGGCCAGCCCCTACGAGCAGTACTTC
TRBJ2-5 many TRBV4-3 15 TRBD1 CASSQGTGAQETQYF TGCGCCAGCAGCCAAGGGACAGGGGCCCAAGAGACCCAGTACTTC
TRBJ2-2 few TRBV5-1 16 TRBD2 CASSLARLAYTGELFF TGCGCCAGCAGCTTGGCCCGACTAGCCTACACCGGGGAGCTGTTTTTT
TRBJ2-5 few TRBV29-1 13 . CSVEVGSQETQYF TGCAGCGTTGAAGTGGGGTCTCAAGAGACCCAGTACTTC
TRBJ2-2 many TRBV6-5 15 . CASSLEGVWTGELFF TGTGCCAGCAGTTTAGAGGGAGTTTGGACCGGGGAGCTGTTTTTT
TRBJ2-1 many TRBV12-3/TRBV12-4 16 . CASSFEGGSSYNEQFF TGTGCCAGCAGTTTCGAGGGGGGGAGCTCCTACAATGAGCAGTTCTTC
TRBJ2-3 few TRBV11-2 13 . CASSLRGRDTQYF TGTGCCAGCAGCTTACGGGGAAGGGATACGCAGTATTTT
TRBJ2-5 many TRBV5-6 16 TRBD1 CASSRTFWTGEETQYF TGTGCCAGCAGCCGAACTTTTTGGACAGGGGAAGAGACCCAGTACTTC
TRBJ2-3 . TRBV20-1 18 TRBD2 CSSRDSASGRTSTDTQYF TGCAGTTCTAGAGATAGCGCTAGCGGGAGGACTAGCACAGATACGCAGTATTTT
TRBJ2-7 few TRBV13 14 TRBD2 CASEGRGLGYEQYF TGTGCCAGCGAAGGGCGGGGGTTGGGCTACGAGCAGTACTTC
TRBJ1-4 many TRBV12-3/TRBV12-4 15 TRBD1 CASSQTGATNEKLFF TGTGCCAGCAGTCAAACAGGGGCAACTAATGAAAAACTGTTTTTT
TRBJ2-5 . TRBV2 13 . CPNDRHFQETQYF TGTCCTAACGACAGGCACTTCCAAGAGACCCAGTACTTC
TRBJ2-4 few TRBV4-3 12 TRBD1 CASSHDAGGRDF TGCGCCAGCAGCCATGATGCAGGGGGAAGGGACTTC
TRBJ2-1 few TRBV29-1 16 TRBD1 CSVETYYRGAYNEQFF TGCAGCGTTGAGACGTATTACAGGGGCGCTTACAATGAGCAGTTCTTC
TRBJ1-2 many TRBV6-1 12 TRBD1 CASRDRGEDYTF TGTGCCAGCCGAGACAGGGGTGAGGACTACACCTTC
TRBJ2-3 . TRBV5-1 15 TRBD2 CASRTSGGPSDTQYF TGCGCCAGCAGGACTAGCGGGGGGCCCTCGGATACGCAGTATTTT
TRBJ2-1 . TRBV20-1 15 . CSAIGHLGMSNEQFF TGCAGTGCTATCGGGCACCTGGGAATGTCCAATGAGCAGTTCTTC
TRBJ1-2 many TRBV5-1 15 . CASSLKGGGGYGYTF TGCGCCAGCAGCTTAAAGGGCGGCGGTGGCTATGGCTACACCTTC
TRBJ2-7 many TRBV3-1 15 TRBD1 CASSPRDRRTYEQYF TGTGCCAGCAGCCCCCGGGACAGGCGAACCTACGAGCAGTACTTC